This T cell receptor (beta chain) was recorded in a study of blood T cell repertoires in COVID-19. Study-level information: Some COVID-19 samples were acute and others convalescent; all came from the United States, Italy and Spain.

The CDR3 extends over 15 amino acids. CDR1 is MNHEY, CDR2 SMNVEV, per germline (reference sequence). V lost 3 bases and J lost 4; bases outside the gene matches: 7. Sequencing was performed with immunoSEQ multiplex PCR; in TCRdb, only in-frame clones are kept and a portion is missing. The sample has a few hundred thousand clones; approximately 90% are singletons. Sequences were obtained from peripheral blood. The chain combines TRBV27 with TRBJ2-7; 9 bases fit TRBD1. This TCR came from a woman aged 50 to 65 who had recovered from COVID-19. CDR3 loop: CASSLRRDRAYEQYF. CDR3 DNA sequence: TGTGCCAGCAGTTTGCGCCGGGACAGGGCATACGAGCAGTACTTC.